Shown below are 3 T cell receptor beta chains from a single sample sequenced in a study of blood T cell repertoires in COVID-19. The repertoire was sequenced with immunoSEQ multiplex PCR; TCRdb's copy has only in-frame clones and lacks some. The sample carries more than 40,000 clones, 88% recorded once. Sequenced sample: peripheral blood. The source is a man in his forties or fifties with active COVID-19.

The chain couples TRBV15 to TRBJ1-1, with D perhaps matching TRBD1 (5 bases). In germline, CDR1 is LNHNV, CDR2 YYDKDF (reference sequence). The CDR3 loop spans 15 amino acids. The V end was cut by 7 bases, the J end by 6 bases, with 21 bases between. The chain's CDR3 is CATKPTQGQWAEAFF. Here the CDR3 DNA reads TGTGCCACCAAGCCGACGCAGGGCCAATGGGCTGAAGCTTTCTTT.

This clone was recorded only once. The rearrangement links TRBV13 to TRBJ2-7, with D possibly matching TRBD1 (6 bases). Trimming left V 9 bases short and J 1 base short, with 13 bases between. The V gene's germline CDR1 is PRHDT and CDR2 FYEKMQ (reference sequence). The CDR3 is made up of 13 amino acids. The CDR3 loop reads CASRDTTSYEQYF. CDR3 bases: TGTGCCAGTAGGGACACGACATCCTACGAGCAGTACTTC.

This chain uses TRBV21-1 with TRBJ2-3; TRBD2 reflects the table's D call only, with no check against the DNA. TRBV21-1 represents a pseudogene. The CDR3 runs to 12 residues. Written as DNA, the CDR3 is TGTGCCAGCAGTGAGGGTACAGATACGCAGTATTTT. This encodes CASSEGTDTQYF.